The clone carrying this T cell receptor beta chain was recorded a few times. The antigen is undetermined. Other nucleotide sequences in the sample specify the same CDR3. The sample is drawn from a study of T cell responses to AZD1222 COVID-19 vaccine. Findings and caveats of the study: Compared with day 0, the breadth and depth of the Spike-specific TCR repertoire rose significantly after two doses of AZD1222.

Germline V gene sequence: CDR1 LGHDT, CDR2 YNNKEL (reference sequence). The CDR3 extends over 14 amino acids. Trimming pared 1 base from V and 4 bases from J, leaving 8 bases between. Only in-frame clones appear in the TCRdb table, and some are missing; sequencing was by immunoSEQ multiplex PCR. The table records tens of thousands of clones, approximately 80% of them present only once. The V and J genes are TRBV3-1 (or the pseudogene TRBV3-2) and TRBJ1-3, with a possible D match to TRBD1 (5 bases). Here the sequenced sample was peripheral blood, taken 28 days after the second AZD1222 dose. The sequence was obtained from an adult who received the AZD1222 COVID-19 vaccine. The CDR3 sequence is CASSQGGRGNTIYF. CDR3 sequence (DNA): TGTGCCAGCAGCCAAGGGGGCAGGGGAAACACCATATATTTT.